This T cell receptor (beta chain) was documented in a study of identical twins. General study findings and limits: Twin sharing of out-of-frame TCR alpha was underestimated by models in monozygotic pairs.

Trimming removed 3 bases from V and 3 bases from J, with 15 bases in between. This CDR3 contains 14 residues. The germline V gene encodes CDR1 DFQATT and CDR2 SNEGSKA (reference sequence). All of the donors were Caucasians in good health. With regard to this clonotype: What it binds is unknown.

One entry per CDR3 protein, called by TCRdb with MiXCR from the 5' RACE reads. This table holds around 290,000 distinct CDR3 sequences, over 8.5% found once. The sample was also linked to a second study, of yellow fever vaccine responses in identical twins.

Sequences were obtained from CD8+ T cells sorted from blood. The gene calls are TRBV20-1 and TRBJ2-7; D is possibly TRBD1 (6 bases). The receptor comes from a woman under 30 in good health. CDR3 DNA: TGCAGTGCTAGGGACCGGGACACTATCTACGAGCAGTACTTC. Translated: CSARDRDTIYEQYF.